Here is one T cell receptor (beta chain) with its context. These data are taken from a study of blood T cell repertoires in COVID-19. Study summary: The United States, Italy and Spain were the sources of the acute and convalescent COVID-19 samples. From T cells, B-cell-depleted T cells, or PBMCs came the material, which was cDNA or gDNA.

In the original analysis: Reference gene primer amplification in the assay estimated nucleated cell counts. The method was immunoSEQ multiplex PCR; TCRdb's version includes in-frame clones alone and lacks a portion of them. The V and J calls and clone size come from that table; D and trimming were worked out from the DNA. Of some 150,000 clones listed, roughly nine tenths are singletons. The CDR3 extends over 16 amino acids. V lost 2 bases and J lost 5, with 15 bases in between. Germline V gene data show CDR1 as MDHEN and CDR2 as SYDVKM. The material sequenced was peripheral blood. This chain links TRBV28 with TRBJ2-2, with D tentatively TRBD2 (6 bases). This TCR was recovered from a woman in her seventies with acute or convalescent COVID-19. In DNA form, the CDR3 reads TGTGCCAGCAGTTTACGGTGGCCTGGGGGGACCGGGGAGCTGTTTTTT. Its translation: CASSLRWPGGTGELFF.